The 8 T cell receptor beta chains below come from one sample, sequenced in a study of T cell changes during pregnancy in multiple sclerosis. The method was immunoSEQ multiplex PCR; TCRdb's version includes in-frame clones alone and lacks a portion of them. The sample lists 70,000 to 95,000 clones, roughly 91% occurring once. The sample here was peripheral blood, taken after pregnancy. The source is a female donor in good health, enrolled as a control in a pregnancy study.

In its sample, this clone was seen a few times. The V call is TRBV7-3, the J call TRBJ2-7, with a tentative D call TRBD2 (7 bases). CDR1 and CDR2 (germline): SGHTA, FQGTGA. V lost 2 bases and J 4 bases, leaving 15 bases between the germline ends. This CDR3 region has 15 residues. CDR3 residues: CASSLLPGGTYEQYF. In nucleotides, the CDR3 is TGTGCCAGCAGCTTATTACCGGGGGGCACATACGAGCAGTACTTC. The full variable domain, with the rest looked up from reference TRBV7-3 and TRBJ2-7, is GAGVSQTPSNKVTEKGKYVELRCDPISGHTALYWYRQSLGQGPEFLIYFQGTGAADDSGLPNDRFFAVRPEGSVSTLKIQRTERGDSAVYLCASSLLPGGTYEQYFGPGTRLTVT.

The chain joins TRBV11-2 to TRBJ1-6; D not certain. Trimming cost V 2 bases and J 4 bases, with 9 bases left between them. The CDR3 loop spans 15 amino acids. CDR1 and CDR2 (germline): SGHAT, FQNNGV. The CDR3 DNA reads TGTGCCAGCAGCTTAATGGCGGGGTATAATTCACCCCTCCACTTT. Translation gives CASSLMAGYNSPLHF.

The chain has TRBV19 and TRBJ1-5, with D hard to call. This CDR3 region has 15 residues. Germline-derived CDR1 and CDR2 are LNHDA and SQIVND (reference sequence). V was shortened by 3 bases and J by 1 base, with 10 bases between the two germline ends. CDR3 DNA: TGTGCCAGTAGTATTCACAGACGGAGCAATCAGCCCCAGCATTTT. Amino acid sequence: CASSIHRRSNQPQHF.

This rearrangement joins TRBV27 to TRBJ2-5, with a possible D match to TRBD2 (5 bases). This CDR3 comprises 18 residues. CDR1 MNHEY and CDR2 SMNVEV come from the germline V gene (reference sequence). V dropped 4 bases and J dropped 0 bases, with 21 bases sitting between them. CDR3 region: CASSSFSPSPSYQETQYF. The DNA for the CDR3 is TGTGCCAGCAGTTCTTTTTCCCCCTCTCCTAGCTACCAAGAGACCCAGTACTTC.

This sequence joins TRBV7-3 and TRBJ2-7, with 7 bases aligning to TRBD1. Trimming removed 1 base from V and 7 bases from J; junction bases left unmatched: 7. CDR1 and CDR2 from the germline V gene are SGHTA and FQGTGA. The CDR3 is 14 residues long. CDR3 DNA: TGTGCCAGCAGCTTAAACACAGGGGTGAGGGAGCAGTACTTC. This translates into CASSLNTGVREQYF. The whole variable domain, remainder taken from reference TRBV7-3 and TRBJ2-7, is GAGVSQTPSNKVTEKGKYVELRCDPISGHTALYWYRQSLGQGPEFLIYFQGTGAADDSGLPNDRFFAVRPEGSVSTLKIQRTERGDSAVYLCASSLNTGVREQYFGPGTRLTVT.

In DNA form, the CDR3 reads TGTGCCAGCTCACCCACCGGGACAGGTTCCTACGAGCAGTACTTC. It translates to CASSPTGTGSYEQYF. The V and J genes are TRBV18 and TRBJ2-7; TRBD1 agrees at 8 bases. The CDR3 has 15 residues. CDR1 KGHSH and CDR2 LQKENI come from the germline V gene. Trimming took 3 bases from V and 1 from J; bases not matched to a gene: 5. The complete variable domain, with remaining parts taken from reference TRBV18 and TRBJ2-7, reads NAGVMQNPRHLVRRRGQEARLRCSPMKGHSHVYWYRQLPEEGLKFMVYLQKENIIDESGMPKERFSAEFPKEGPSILRIQQVVRGDSAAYFCASSPTGTGSYEQYFGPGTRLTVT.

The chain uses TRBV7-2 and TRBJ2-7, with 8 bases fitting TRBD2. Germline V gene lookup returns CDR1 SGHTA and CDR2 FQGNSA. V gave up 5 bases and J gave up 9 bases; unmatched junction bases: 9. This CDR3 contains 13 residues. CDR3 in amino acids: CASSVPAGVRQYF. Here the CDR3 DNA reads TGTGCCAGCAGCGTACCAGCGGGAGTCAGGCAGTACTTC. The variable domain in full, completed from reference TRBV7-2 and TRBJ2-7, reads GAGVSQSPSNKVTEKGKDVELRCDPISGHTALYWYRQSLGQGLEFLIYFQGNSAPDKSGLPSDRFSAERTGGSVSTLTIQRTQQEDSAVYLCASSVPAGVRQYFGPGTRLTVT.

This chain joins TRBV18 and TRBJ1-1; tentative D call: TRBD1 (5 bases). Germline V gene sequence: CDR1 KGHSH, CDR2 LQKENI. This CDR3 region has 13 residues. V lost 2 bases and J lost 4, with 8 bases in between. The CDR3 here is CASSPFDSTEAFF. CDR3 in DNA: TGTGCCAGCTCACCATTCGACAGCACTGAAGCTTTCTTT.